A single sample gave rise to the 20 T cell receptor beta chains below, sequenced in a study of blood T cells in healthy people across ages. The use of a sample-barcoded 5' primer and a J-beta primer mix characterized a second PCR of about 7 to 12 cycles. TCRdb itself ran the 5' RACE reads through MiXCR, one entry per CDR3 protein. The sample lists about 670,000 distinct CDR3 sequences, approximately 40% occurring once. Input material: blood. These receptors came from a man of 80 years or more in good health.

The chain uses TRBV5-1 and TRBJ2-1; D is perhaps TRBD2 (5 bases). The CDR3 covers 15 residues. V was cut by 4 bases and J by 6 bases, with 17 bases left in between. In germline, CDR1 is SGHRS, CDR2 YFSETQ. CDR3 in DNA: TGCGCCAGCAGCCTCCGTGACGGGGTCGGCAATGAGCAGTTCTTC. Encoded protein: CASSLRDGVGNEQFF.

The CDR3 DNA is TGTGCCAGCATCCCCACAAACAGGGAAAAGAACGAGCAGTACTTC. This sequence encodes CASIPTNREKNEQYF. The chain couples TRBV7-9 to TRBJ2-7, with D perhaps matching TRBD1 (6 bases). The V end lost 7 bases, the J end lost 5 bases, and 21 bases lay between the germline ends. The germline CDR1 and CDR2 sequences are SEHNR and FQNEAQ (reference sequence). This CDR3 is built from 15 residues.

This sequence joins TRBV7-6 and TRBJ2-3, with D unresolved. V was cut by 1 base and J by 0 bases, with 14 bases left in between. The CDR3 contains 17 residues. Germline CDR1 reads SGHVS; CDR2 reads FNYEAQ. Here the CDR3 reads CASSLESTTSSTDTQYF. The CDR3 nucleotides are TGTGCCAGCAGCTTAGAGTCCACAACCTCTAGCACAGATACGCAGTATTTT.

This clonotype was seen only a few times. The V and J genes are TRBV27 and TRBJ2-3; D gene unclear. Trimming shortened V by 5 bases and J by 1 base, and 16 bases separated the two germline ends. From germline, CDR1 is MNHEY and CDR2 SMNVEV (reference sequence). The CDR3 is 16 amino acids. The CDR3 protein is CASSAKAGMRTDTQYF. The DNA of the CDR3 is TGTGCCAGCAGTGCCAAGGCTGGGATGCGCACAGATACGCAGTATTTT.

The gene calls are TRBV27 and TRBJ2-2; maybe TRBD1 (5 bases). Trimming removed 2 bases from V and 9 bases from J, with 28 bases in between. The CDR3 covers 19 residues. In germline, CDR1 is MNHEY, CDR2 SMNVEV (reference sequence). This CDR3 is CASSLDGGAQIASFRELFF. The CDR3 coding sequence is TGTGCCAGCAGTTTAGATGGTGGGGCCCAGATTGCGTCATTCCGGGAGCTGTTTTTT.

This clonotype was picked up one time. The chain combines TRBV28 with TRBJ1-1; D ambiguous. Germline values: CDR1 MDHEN, CDR2 SYDVKM. Trimming shortened V by 2 bases and J by 1 base, and 5 bases separated the two germline ends. This CDR3 contains 13 residues. The CDR3 region is CASSLRPNTEAFF. The CDR3, as DNA: TGTGCCAGCAGTTTAAGACCGAACACTGAAGCTTTCTTT.

The genes are TRBV20-1 and TRBJ2-4; D is uncertain. V lost 5 bases, J lost 13 bases, and 27 bases lay in between. The germline V gene has CDR1 DFQATT and CDR2 SNEGSKA (reference sequence). This CDR3 contains 15 residues. The CDR3 DNA follows: TGCAGTGCTGGTAACAGACACCGAACGGCCAATGAGCAGTACTTC. Translated, it gives CSAGNRHRTANEQYF.

This clonotype was observed once. This may be a read error: a much more frequent sequence differs by one nucleotide. CDR3 region: CASSQEGTSGVKRYF. The CDR3 nucleotides are TGTGCCAGCAGCCAAGAAGGGACTAGCGGGGTTAAGCGGTACTTC. The V call is TRBV3-1, the J call TRBJ2-4; 13 bases are shared with TRBD2. The CDR3 has 15 amino acids. Germline V gives CDR1 LGHDT, CDR2 YNNKEL (reference sequence). V lost 0 bases, J lost 15 bases, and 8 bases stayed unmatched.

This clonotype appeared many times. The CDR3 sequence is CSVGDRADSPLHF. CDR3 sequence (DNA): TGCAGCGTTGGGGACAGGGCTGATTCACCCCTCCACTTT. The chain uses TRBV29-1 and TRBJ1-6; 9 bases are a match to TRBD1. The CDR3 sequence is 13 residues long. Germline CDR1 and CDR2: SQVTM and ANQGSEA. J lost 8 bases, V lost 4 bases, and 3 bases had no gene match.

The table lists this clonotype with a few counts. DNA of the CDR3: TGCGCCAGCAGCCGAGGACAGGACCATAACACTGAAGCTTTCTTT. It translates to CASSRGQDHNTEAFF. The V gene is TRBV4-3, the J gene TRBJ1-1; 7 bases map to TRBD1. Germline V lookup: CDR1 LGHNA, CDR2 YSLEER. This CDR3 is built from 15 residues. Trimming cost V 4 bases and J 2 bases; bases outside gene matches: 7.

The V call is TRBV7-9, the J call TRBJ1-6; 8 bases map to TRBD1. This CDR3 contains 16 residues. Germline loops: CDR1 SEHNR, CDR2 FQNEAQ (reference sequence). J was trimmed by 10 bases and V by 5 bases; bases with no gene match: 13. CDR3 DNA sequence: TGTGCCAGCAGCCCTGGGAACAGGGGGTCTAAGTCACCCCTCCACTTT. Its protein product is CASSPGNRGSKSPLHF.

The CDR3 is CASQTGFYQFSEAFF. The CDR3, as DNA: TGTGCCAGCCAGACAGGATTTTATCAGTTCTCTGAAGCTTTCTTT. V usage is TRBV7-2 and J usage is TRBJ1-1, with D possibly being TRBD1 (6 bases). Germline V CDR1 and CDR2: SGHTA, FQGNSA. Between the trimmed V and J ends, which lost 8 bases and 6 bases, there was a span of 22 bases. The length of the CDR3 is 15 residues.

This chain joins TRBV7-9 and TRBJ2-4, with 7 nucleotides matching TRBD2. The V gene's germline CDR1 is SEHNR and CDR2 FQNEAQ (reference sequence). J was trimmed by 8 bases and V by 1 base; bases with no gene match: 5. The CDR3 has 14 amino acids. The DNA for the CDR3 is TGTGCCAGCAGCTTAGAAGGGGAGGGGCACATTCAGTACTTC. Its translation: CASSLEGEGHIQYF.

This clonotype was counted only a few times. The chain carries TRBV6-1 and TRBJ2-5, with TRBD1 matching over 10 bases. The DNA matches TRBJ2-7 better at its end, which makes the J call doubtful. This CDR3 spans 13 amino acids. CDR1 is MNHNS, CDR2 SASEGT, per germline. The CDR3 coding sequence is TGTGCCAGCTCGGGGACAGGGGTCAACGAGCAGTACTTC. Translated, it gives CASSGTGVNEQYF.

This clonotype was recorded once. Given a much more abundant clone one base away, this may be a read error. V gene TRBV20-1 combines with J gene TRBJ2-3; 12 positions agree with TRBD2. The CDR3 has 19 residues. Germline CDR1 reads DFQATT; CDR2 reads SNEGSKA (reference sequence). The CDR3 spells CGARFSTGTSGRNTDTQYF. For the CDR3, the DNA is TGCGGTGCTAGGTTCTCGACCGGGACTAGCGGGCGTAACACAGATACGCAGTATTTT.

This clonotype came up a few times. V and J are TRBV7-2 and TRBJ2-1; 10 bases are shared with TRBD2. Germline loops: CDR1 SGHTA, CDR2 FQGNSA. With V trimmed by 5 bases and J by 10 bases, 8 bases remained unmatched. This CDR3 region has 14 residues. The CDR3 reads CASSQLAGQLEQFF. CDR3 DNA: TGTGCCAGCAGCCAACTAGCGGGGCAGTTGGAGCAGTTCTTC.

The chain recombines TRBV7-2 with TRBJ2-7; 10 positions agree with TRBD2. The CDR3 runs to 16 residues. Germline V gives CDR1 SGHTA, CDR2 FQGNSA. Germline trimming cut 3 bases from V and 2 bases from J; bases unmatched to any gene: 7. This CDR3 is CTSSLGPLAGPYEQYF. For the CDR3, the DNA is TGTACCAGCAGCTTGGGTCCACTAGCGGGACCCTACGAGCAGTACTTC.

Notes on this clonotype: At one of its ends the junction is not consistent with the germline gene, which may arise from a read error. The J gene is TRBJ2-3, the V gene TRBV5-1; 7 nucleotides agree with TRBD2. This CDR3 has 15 residues. In germline, CDR1 is SGHRS, CDR2 YFSETQ. The CDR3 sequence: CAGSLTSTGTDTQYF. CDR3 nucleotides: TGCGCCGGCAGCTTGACTAGCACCGGCACAGATACGCAGTATTTT.

In the case of this clonotype: Compared with germline, one end of the junction differs, possibly owing to a read error. The V call is TRBV27, the J call TRBJ2-3; the match to TRBD1 covers 10 bases. The germline V gene encodes CDR1 MNHEY and CDR2 SMNVEV (reference sequence). The CDR3 has 22 amino acids. The CDR3 DNA sequence: TGTGCCTGCAGTTTCATCCCTCCGGACAGGGGGATACACAATCCTAGCACAGATACGCAGTATTTT. Translating it yields CACSFIPPDRGIHNPSTDTQYF.

J is TRBJ2-2 and V is TRBV7-9; D is possibly TRBD2 (5 bases). The CDR3 has 16 residues. The V end was cut by 1 base, the J end by 8 bases, with 17 bases between. The V gene's germline CDR1 is SEHNR and CDR2 FQNEAQ (reference sequence). CDR3 bases: TGTGCCAGCAGCTTAGATGACCTAACTAGTTCTGGGGAGCTGTTTTTT. This gives the protein CASSLDDLTSSGELFF.